This T cell receptor (beta chain) derives from a study of shared clonotypes between healthy human individuals. For the study at large: Each donor's CD4 naive and CD4 memory cells filled three plates apiece, CD8 naive two, and CD8 memory one.

Cells designated naive CD8 were CD45RO-negative and were positively selected for CCR7, with terminally differentiated effector memory CD45RA+ cells excluded. The count of this clone is one. The antigen is unknown. CDR1 is MNHEY and CDR2 is SVGAGI in the germline V gene. The CDR3 sequence is 15 residues long. Trimming took off 2 bases at V and 2 bases at J, with 12 bases between the two ends. Study-wide results and limits: Naive subsets typically showed greater estimated richness than memory subsets.

Repertoires were generated with immunoSEQ multiplex PCR, while TCRdb's copy carries only in-frame clones and drops some. The sample lists about 1,900,000 clones, approximately 94% seen once, with 1.2% in the top ten. What was sequenced was naive CD8+ T cells sorted from blood. The chain carries TRBV6-5 and TRBJ2-5; D remains ambiguous. The TCR was taken from a man aged 18 to 29 in good health. CDR3 amino acids: CASSYMGNKQETQYF. In DNA, the CDR3 is TGTGCCAGCAGTTACATGGGGAATAAGCAAGAGACCCAGTACTTC.